These 22 T cell receptor beta chains share one sample of origin, sequenced in a study of breast tumors, draining lymph nodes, adjacent tissues. TCRdb ran MiXCR on the multiplex PCR reads and lists one entry per CDR3 protein. The sample lists over 70,000 distinct CDR3 sequences; over 25% were seen once. Breast cancer patients provided tissue from their axillary draining lymph nodes. Sequenced material: axillary lymph node tissue. The receptors shown here come from a female donor with breast cancer. Some clones in this sample may be carry-over from other donors' samples.

The chain couples TRBV4-1 to TRBJ1-5; 7 bases are a match to TRBD1. Trimming took 11 bases from V and 6 from J; bases not matched to a gene: 10. The CDR3 spans 13 residues. Germline V lookup: CDR1 MGHRA, CDR2 YSYEKL. DNA of the CDR3: TGCGCCGTAAGGACAGGTGTCGGTCAGCCCCAGCATTTT. It yields the protein CAVRTGVGQPQHF.

This clonotype came up many times. The CDR3, as DNA: TGCAGTGCGCGGACAGGGGGGAATGAAAAACTGTTTTTT. It yields the protein CSARTGGNEKLFF. This chain joins TRBV20-1 and TRBJ1-4, with 10 positions matching TRBD1. Germline V gene data show CDR1 as DFQATT and CDR2 as SNEGSKA (reference sequence). CDR3 length: 13 amino acids. After removal of 6 bases from V and 5 bases from J, the junction contained 3 bases not matched to a gene.

Many counts were recorded for this clonotype. This sequence joins TRBV6-2 or TRBV6-3 and TRBJ2-7, with TRBD1 matching over 9 bases. The CDR3 runs 15 residues. V lost 7 bases and J lost 6; bases outside the gene matches: 13. The germline V gene encodes CDR1 MNHEY and CDR2 SVGEGT. The DNA for the CDR3 is TGTGCCAGCACCCACCCGGGACAGGGATTCCGCGAGCAGTACTTC. This encodes CASTHPGQGFREQYF.

At least ten counts were recorded for this clonotype. The chain couples TRBV24-1 to TRBJ2-2; 8 bases agree with TRBD1. Germline V gives CDR1 KGHDR, CDR2 SFDVKD. Trimming took 2 bases from V and 1 from J; bases not matched to a gene: 2. This CDR3 comprises 16 residues. CDR3 DNA: TGTGCCACCAGTGATTCCGGACAGGGGAACACCGGGGAGCTGTTTTTT. This encodes CATSDSGQGNTGELFF.

This clonotype was counted many times. A much more abundant neighbour one base away suggests this may be a read error. V is TRBV19 and J is TRBJ1-6, with D perhaps TRBD1 (5 bases). The CDR3 spans 15 residues. The germline V gene encodes CDR1 LNHDA and CDR2 SQIVND (reference sequence). The CDR3 DNA reads TGTGCCAATAGTGCCTCCGGGGGCTATAATTCACCCCTCCACTTT. This gives the protein CANSASGGYNSPLHF.

This clonotype turned up a few times. A much larger clone lies a single base off, so this may be a read error. The rearrangement uses TRBV20-1 and TRBJ2-1; 8 bases are shared with TRBD2. CDR3 length equals 13 residues. Germline CDR1 reads DFQATT; CDR2 reads SNEGSKA (reference sequence). The CDR3 DNA reads as TGCAGTGCTAGCGGGAGGGGTTACAATGCGCAGTTCTTC. Its protein is CSASGRGYNAQFF.

This clonotype was seen repeatedly, ten times or more. The chain combines TRBV4-3 with TRBJ2-3; 11 bases are a match to TRBD1. There are 19 residues in the CDR3. CDR1 is LGHNA, CDR2 YSLEER, per germline. Trimming cost V 1 base and J 1 base; bases outside gene matches: 10. The CDR3 DNA sequence: TGCGCCAGCAGCCAAGGACCCGGGACAGGGGGTTTTCGCACAGATACGCAGTATTTT. This encodes CASSQGPGTGGFRTDTQYF.

Points on this clonotype: A much larger clone differs from this one at a single base, so this may be a read error. The gene calls are TRBV6-5 and TRBJ1-1, with unresolved D. Germline CDR1 reads MNHEY; CDR2 reads SVGAGI. The CDR3 spans 11 residues. V was clipped by 2 bases and J by 8 bases, with 6 bases between them. The CDR3 sequence: CASSYRREAFF. CDR3 nucleotide sequence: TGTGCCAGCAGTTACCGACGGGAAGCTTTCTTT.

In the case of this clonotype: One end of the junction varies from germline; a read error may be responsible. The CDR3 region is CASWDGSYEQYF. The DNA for the CDR3 is TGCGCCAGCTGGGACGGCTCCTACGAGCAATACTTC. V is TRBV10-2 and J is TRBJ2-7; D is perhaps TRBD1 or TRBD2 (5 bases each). Germline values: CDR1 WSHSY, CDR2 SAAADI. There are 12 residues in the CDR3.

This clonotype was observed at least ten times. The rearrangement uses TRBV7-9 and TRBJ1-5; TRBD1 is a possible D gene (6 bases). This CDR3 spans 15 amino acids. Trimming stripped 5 bases from V and 0 bases from J, with 11 bases between. CDR1 is SEHNR, CDR2 FQNEAQ, per germline (reference sequence). CDR3 sequence reads: CASSRGQSSNQPQHF. The CDR3 DNA sequence: TGTGCCAGCAGCCGAGGACAGTCTAGCAATCAGCCCCAGCATTTT.

The table lists this clonotype with many counts. V usage is TRBV3-1 and J usage is TRBJ2-1; no reliable D call. Trimming took off 1 base at V and 8 bases at J, with 9 bases between the two ends. Germline loops: CDR1 LGHDT, CDR2 YNNKEL (reference sequence). The CDR3 loop spans 13 amino acids. CDR3 loop: CASSQAVGYEQFF. The CDR3 DNA reads as TGTGCCAGCAGCCAAGCCGTAGGCTATGAGCAGTTCTTC.

This clonotype was recorded a few times. The chain couples TRBV3-1 to TRBJ1-1; D is possibly TRBD1 (6 bases). With 4 bases removed from V and 11 bases from J, the gap between germline ends came to 11 bases. Germline CDR1 is LGHDT and CDR2 is YNNKEL (reference sequence). CDR3 length: 11 residues. DNA of the CDR3: TGTGCCAGCAGCCGGGGACAAGGGGCTTTCTTT. Translating it yields CASSRGQGAFF.

This clonotype came up many times. The rearrangement joins TRBV6-1 to TRBJ1-2, with 7 positions matching TRBD1. V lost 4 bases and J lost 7; bases outside the gene matches: 0. This CDR3 contains 11 residues. Germline-derived CDR1 and CDR2 are MNHNS and SASEGT. CDR3 nucleotide sequence: TGTGCCAGCAGTGGACAGGGTGGCTACACCTTC. Translated: CASSGQGGYTF.

This clonotype was observed a handful of times. CDR3 in amino acids: CASSVEDQGGATYNEQFF. The CDR3 DNA follows: TGTGCCAGCAGCGTTGAAGATCAGGGGGGGGCCACCTACAATGAGCAGTTCTTC. The V call is TRBV12-3 or TRBV12-4, the J call TRBJ2-1; perhaps D is TRBD1 or TRBD2 (7 bases each). The CDR3 contains 18 residues. The V end was cut by 6 bases, the J end by 2 bases, with 23 bases between.

This clonotype was seen ten or more times. A read error may be the cause here, since a much bigger clone is one base away. The chain recombines TRBV10-2 with TRBJ2-5; D could derive from TRBD1 or TRBD2 (5 bases each). CDR1 WSHSY and CDR2 SAAADI come from the germline V gene. The CDR3 is 14 amino acids. The CDR3: CAGSERGGQETQYF. CDR3 bases: TGCGCCGGCAGTGAGAGGGGCGGGCAAGAGACCCAGTACTTC.

V is TRBV20-1 and J is TRBJ2-7; tentatively, D is TRBD2 (6 bases). CDR1 DFQATT and CDR2 SNEGSKA come from the germline V gene (reference sequence). Deletions cut 3 bases from V and 1 base from J, with 13 bases between. This CDR3 contains 14 residues. In DNA form, the CDR3 reads TGCAGTGCTAGTGGCGGGACCTCTTCCTACGAGCAGTACTTC. It is translated as CSASGGTSSYEQYF.

This clonotype was counted ten times or more. The chain combines TRBV28 with TRBJ2-7, with D possibly being TRBD1 (6 bases). Trimming stripped 3 bases from V and 7 bases from J, with 16 bases between. CDR1 and CDR2 from the germline V gene are MDHEN and SYDVKM. The CDR3 runs to 14 residues. CDR3 DNA sequence: TGTGCCAGCAGTTTTAGGGCAGGGGCAGTGGAGCAGTACTTC. Protein product: CASSFRAGAVEQYF.

The chain combines TRBV7-9 with TRBJ2-1; 12 nucleotides agree with TRBD2. Germline CDR1 SEHNR, CDR2 FQNEAQ (reference sequence). V lost 5 bases, J lost 8 bases, and 10 bases stayed unmatched. The CDR3 contains 16 residues. The CDR3 loop is CASSHKTSGRHDEQFF. In DNA form, the CDR3 reads TGTGCCAGCAGCCACAAGACTAGCGGGAGACACGATGAGCAGTTCTTC. Combining the CDR3 with reference TRBV7-9 and TRBJ2-1 gives the whole variable domain DTGVSQNPRHKITKRGQNVTFRCDPISEHNRLYWYRQTLGQGPEFLTYFQNEAQLEKSRLLSDRFSAERPKGSFSTLEIQRTEQGDSAMYLCASSHKTSGRHDEQFFGPGTRLTVL.

The CDR3 reads CASSPLCSSGQYNEQFF. The CDR3 DNA reads TGTGCCAGCAGCCCACTCTGTTCCAGCGGCCAATACAATGAGCAGTTCTTC. This chain joins TRBV7-2 and TRBJ2-1, with D possibly being TRBD2 (5 bases). Germline values: CDR1 SGHTA, CDR2 FQGNSA. V was trimmed by 5 bases and J by 4 bases, leaving 21 bases between them. This CDR3 spans 17 amino acids.

As to this clonotype: At one end the junction does not follow the germline gene, possibly because of a read error. This chain joins TRBV7-2 and TRBJ2-3, with 9 nucleotides matching TRBD2. The germline V gene encodes CDR1 SGHTA and CDR2 FQGNSA. The CDR3 is 17 amino acids. CDR3 residues: CASSLGVSGSFTDPQYF. The CDR3 nucleotides read TGTGCCAGCAGCTTAGGAGTTAGCGGGAGTTTCACAGATCCGCAGTATTTT.

This clonotype was detected ten times or more. The chain links TRBV12-3 or TRBV12-4 to TRBJ2-1; no firm D call. This CDR3 is built from 12 residues. V lost 6 bases and J 9 bases, leaving 12 bases between the germline ends. The CDR3 coding sequence is TGTGCCAGCAGCCCCTGGACCGGTGAGCAGTTCTTC. It encodes CASSPWTGEQFF.

The chain combines TRBV6-2 or TRBV6-3 with TRBJ2-1; TRBD2 matches at 9 bases. Trimming removed 6 bases from V and 3 bases from J; junction bases left unmatched: 9. CDR3 length: 16 amino acids. Germline loops: CDR1 MNHEY, CDR2 SVGEGT. CDR3 in amino acids: CASRGTSGLFYNEQFF. CDR3 DNA: TGTGCCAGCAGGGGAACTAGCGGGCTCTTCTACAATGAGCAGTTCTTC.